This T cell receptor (beta chain) was sequenced in a study of monozygotic twins with inflammatory bowel disease. Template switching appended UMIs that held a 6-nucleotide sample barcode. Researchers put TCRalpha and TCRbeta cDNA through two nested PCRs lasting 16 and 9 cycles. TCRdb reprocessed the 5' RACE reads and reports one entry per CDR3 protein, with no DNA. Its listing shows a few hundred thousand distinct CDR3 sequences. To note about this clonotype: Antigen specificity is unknown.

Whole-study results and caveats: IBD patients share fewer clonotypes with other people than healthy twins do, especially with disease activity.

Donors gave 2.5 ml of blood apiece. CDR3 size: 12 residues. Germline values: CDR1 SQVTM, CDR2 ANQGSEA. This clonotype was obtained from a human donor with ulcerative colitis or Crohn's disease, or a healthy co-twin of an affected twin (not recorded which). The chain uses TRBV29-1 and TRBJ1-5; TCRdb's D gene call, TRBD1, goes unchecked for lack of DNA. Sequenced input: blood. The CDR3 loop reads CSVWTGGRAQHF. Combining the CDR3 with reference TRBV29-1 and TRBJ1-5 gives the whole variable domain SAVISQKPSRDICQRGTSLTIQCQVDSQVTMMFWYRQQPGQSLTLIATANQGSEATYESGFVIDKFPISRPNLTFSTLTVSNMSPEDSSIYLCSVWTGGRAQHFGDGTRLSIL.